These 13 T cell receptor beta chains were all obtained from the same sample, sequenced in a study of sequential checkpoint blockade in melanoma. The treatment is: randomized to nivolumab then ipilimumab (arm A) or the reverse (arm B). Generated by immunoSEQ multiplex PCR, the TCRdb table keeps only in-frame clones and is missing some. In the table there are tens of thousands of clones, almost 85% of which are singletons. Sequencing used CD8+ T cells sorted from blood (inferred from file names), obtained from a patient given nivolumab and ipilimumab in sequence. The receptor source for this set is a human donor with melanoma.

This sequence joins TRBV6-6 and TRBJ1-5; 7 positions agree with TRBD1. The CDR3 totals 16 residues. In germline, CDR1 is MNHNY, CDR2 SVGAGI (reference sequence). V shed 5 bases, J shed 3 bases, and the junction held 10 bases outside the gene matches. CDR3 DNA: TGTGCCAGCAGTCCCCGAGACAGGGCTAACAATCAGCCCCAGCATTTT. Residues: CASSPRDRANNQPQHF.

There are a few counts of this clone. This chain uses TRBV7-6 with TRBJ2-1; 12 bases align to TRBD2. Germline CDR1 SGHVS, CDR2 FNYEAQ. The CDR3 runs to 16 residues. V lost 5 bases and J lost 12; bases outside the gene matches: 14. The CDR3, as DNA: TGTGCCAGCAGCCCCTCTAGCGGGAGGGCAGGCGGTGTGCAGTTCTTC. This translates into CASSPSSGRAGGVQFF. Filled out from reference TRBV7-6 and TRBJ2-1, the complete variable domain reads GAGVSQSPRYKVTKRGQDVALRCDPISGHVSLYWYRQALGQGPEFLTYFNYEAQQDKSGLPNDRFSAERPEGSISTLTIQRTEQRDSAMYRCASSPSSGRAGGVQFFGPGTRLTVL.

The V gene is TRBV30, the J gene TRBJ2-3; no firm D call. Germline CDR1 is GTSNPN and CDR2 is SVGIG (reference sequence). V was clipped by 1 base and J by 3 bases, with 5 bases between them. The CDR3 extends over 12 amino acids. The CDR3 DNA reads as TGTGCCTGGAGTGAGCAAACAGATACGCAGTATTTT. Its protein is CAWSEQTDTQYF. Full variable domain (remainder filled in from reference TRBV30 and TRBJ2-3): SQTIHQWPATLVQPVGSPLSLECTVEGTSNPNLYWYRQAAGRGLQLLFYSVGIGQISSEVPQNLSASRPQDRQFILSSKKLLLSDSGFYLCAWSEQTDTQYFGPGTRLTVL.

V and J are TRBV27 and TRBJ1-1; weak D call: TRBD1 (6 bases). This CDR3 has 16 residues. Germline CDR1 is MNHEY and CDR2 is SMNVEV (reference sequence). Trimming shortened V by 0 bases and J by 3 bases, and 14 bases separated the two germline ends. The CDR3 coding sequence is TGTGCCAGCAGTTTATCCTTTGCACAGGGCCACACTGAAGCTTTCTTT. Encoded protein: CASSLSFAQGHTEAFF.

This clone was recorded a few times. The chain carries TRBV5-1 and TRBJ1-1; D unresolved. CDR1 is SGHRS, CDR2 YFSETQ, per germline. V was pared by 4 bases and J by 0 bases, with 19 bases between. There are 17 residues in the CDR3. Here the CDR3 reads CASSTNLVEGMNTEAFF. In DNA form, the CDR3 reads TGCGCCAGCAGCACGAACCTGGTGGAGGGCATGAACACTGAAGCTTTCTTT.

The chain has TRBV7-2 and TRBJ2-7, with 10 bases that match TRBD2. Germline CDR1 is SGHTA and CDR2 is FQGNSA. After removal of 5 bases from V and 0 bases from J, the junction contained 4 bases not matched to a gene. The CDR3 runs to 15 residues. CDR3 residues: CASSPSGSSSYEQYF. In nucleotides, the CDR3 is TGTGCCAGCAGCCCTAGCGGGAGTTCCTCCTACGAGCAGTACTTC.

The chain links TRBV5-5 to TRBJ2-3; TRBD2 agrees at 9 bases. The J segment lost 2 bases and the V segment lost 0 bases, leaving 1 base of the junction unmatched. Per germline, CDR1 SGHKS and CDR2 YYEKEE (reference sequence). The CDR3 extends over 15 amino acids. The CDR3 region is CASSLGGRATDTQYF. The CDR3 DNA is TGTGCCAGCAGCTTGGGCGGGAGGGCCACAGATACGCAGTATTTT.

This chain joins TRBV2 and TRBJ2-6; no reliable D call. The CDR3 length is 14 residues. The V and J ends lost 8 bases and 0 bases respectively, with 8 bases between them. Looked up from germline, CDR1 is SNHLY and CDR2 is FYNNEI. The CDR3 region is CASQYSSGANVLTF. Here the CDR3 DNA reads TGTGCCAGCCAGTACAGCTCTGGGGCCAACGTCCTGACTTTC.

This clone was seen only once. The CDR3: CASSSQGLNQPQHF. CDR3 sequence (DNA): TGTGCCAGTAGTTCCCAGGGCCTAAATCAGCCCCAGCATTTT. The rearrangement uses TRBV19 and TRBJ1-5, with a weak D call TRBD1 (5 bases). Germline V lookup: CDR1 LNHDA, CDR2 SQIVND (reference sequence). CDR3 length: 14 amino acids. V was shortened by 5 bases and J by 4 bases, with 12 bases between the two germline ends.

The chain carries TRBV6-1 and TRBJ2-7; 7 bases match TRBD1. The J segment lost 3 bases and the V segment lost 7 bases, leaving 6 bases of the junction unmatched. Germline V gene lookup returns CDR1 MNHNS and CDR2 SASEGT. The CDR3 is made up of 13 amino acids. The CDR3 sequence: CASTPGQHYEQYF. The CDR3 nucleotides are TGTGCCAGCACCCCGGGACAGCACTACGAGCAGTACTTC.

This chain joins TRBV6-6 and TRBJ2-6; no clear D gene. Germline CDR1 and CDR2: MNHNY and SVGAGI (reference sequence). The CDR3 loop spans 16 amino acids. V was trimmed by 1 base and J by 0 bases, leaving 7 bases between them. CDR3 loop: CASSYLSSSGANVLTF. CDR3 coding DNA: TGTGCCAGCAGTTACTTGTCGAGCTCTGGGGCCAACGTCCTGACTTTC.

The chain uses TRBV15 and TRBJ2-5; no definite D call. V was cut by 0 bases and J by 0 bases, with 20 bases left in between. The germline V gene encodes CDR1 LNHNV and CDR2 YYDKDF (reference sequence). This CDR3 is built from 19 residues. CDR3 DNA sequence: TGTGCCACCAGCAGAGAAAGTAGCTCTACCCCATACTACCAAGAGACCCAGTACTTC. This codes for CATSRESSSTPYYQETQYF.

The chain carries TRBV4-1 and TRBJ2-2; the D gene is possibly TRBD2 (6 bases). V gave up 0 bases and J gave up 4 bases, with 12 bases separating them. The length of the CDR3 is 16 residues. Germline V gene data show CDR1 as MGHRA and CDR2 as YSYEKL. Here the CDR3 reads CASSQDPGRITGELFF. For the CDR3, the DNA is TGCGCCAGCAGCCAAGATCCGGGGAGGATCACCGGGGAGCTGTTTTTT.